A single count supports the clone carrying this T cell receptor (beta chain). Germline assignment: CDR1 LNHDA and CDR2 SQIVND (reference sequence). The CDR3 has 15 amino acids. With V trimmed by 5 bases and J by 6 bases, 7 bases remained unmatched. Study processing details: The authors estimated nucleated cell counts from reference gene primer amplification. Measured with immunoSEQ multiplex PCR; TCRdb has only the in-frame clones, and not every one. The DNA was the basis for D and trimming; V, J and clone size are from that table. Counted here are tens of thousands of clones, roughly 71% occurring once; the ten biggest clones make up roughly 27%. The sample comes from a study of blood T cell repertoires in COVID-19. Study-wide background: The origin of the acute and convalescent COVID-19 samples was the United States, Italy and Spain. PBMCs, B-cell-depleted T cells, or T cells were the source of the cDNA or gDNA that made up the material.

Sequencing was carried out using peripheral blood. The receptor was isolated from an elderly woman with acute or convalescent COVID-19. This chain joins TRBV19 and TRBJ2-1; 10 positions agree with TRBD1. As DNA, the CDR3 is TGTGCCAGTAGTGCCCCCGGGACAGGGGCCAATGAGCAGTTCTTC. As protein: CASSAPGTGANEQFF.